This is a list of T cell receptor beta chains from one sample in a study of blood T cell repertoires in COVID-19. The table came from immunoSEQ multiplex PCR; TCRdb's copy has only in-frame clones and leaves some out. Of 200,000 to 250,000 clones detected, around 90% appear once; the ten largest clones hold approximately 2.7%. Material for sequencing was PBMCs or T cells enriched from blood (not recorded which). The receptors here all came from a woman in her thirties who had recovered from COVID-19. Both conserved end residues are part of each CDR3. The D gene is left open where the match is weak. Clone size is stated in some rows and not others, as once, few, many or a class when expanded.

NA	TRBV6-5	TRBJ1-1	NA	CASSYSFAAEAFF	TGTGCCAGCAGTTACTCATTCGCGGCTGAAGCTTTCTTT
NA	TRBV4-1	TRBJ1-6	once	CASSNMQGISSPLHF	TGCGCCAGCAGCAATATGCAGGGTATAAGTTCACCCCTCCACTTT
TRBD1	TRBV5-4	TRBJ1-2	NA	CASSQSRDRGYGYTF	TGTGCCAGCAGCCAGTCCCGGGACAGGGGCTATGGCTACACCTTC
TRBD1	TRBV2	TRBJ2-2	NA	CASSEGGTVNTGELFF	TGTGCCAGCAGTGAAGGGGGGACAGTCAACACCGGGGAGCTGTTTTTT
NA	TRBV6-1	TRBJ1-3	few	CASSDLGTPDGNTIYF	TGTGCCAGCAGTGACCTCGGGACTCCTGATGGAAACACCATATATTTT
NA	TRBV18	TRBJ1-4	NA	CASSPQEGEKLFF	TGTGCCAGCTCACCACAGGAGGGGGAAAAACTGTTTTTT
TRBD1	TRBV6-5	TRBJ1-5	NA	CASRGTAYSNQPQHF	TGTGCCAGCAGGGGGACAGCTTATAGCAATCAGCCCCAGCATTTT
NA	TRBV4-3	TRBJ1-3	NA	CASTYSLSGNTIYF	TGCGCCAGCACCTATAGTCTATCTGGAAACACCATATATTTT
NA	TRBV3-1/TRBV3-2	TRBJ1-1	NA	CASSQILTMNTEAFF	TGTGCCAGCAGCCAAATACTTACCATGAACACTGAAGCTTTCTTT
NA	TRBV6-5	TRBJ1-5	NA	CASILGGGQPQHF	TGTGCCAGCATCCTGGGAGGGGGTCAGCCCCAGCATTTT
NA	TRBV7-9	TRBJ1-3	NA	CASSLSLSSGNTIYF	TGTGCCAGCAGCTTATCTCTTAGCTCTGGAAACACCATATATTTT
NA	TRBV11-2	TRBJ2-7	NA	CASSLGAVQYF	TGTGCCAGCAGCTTAGGGGCAGTCCAGTACTTC
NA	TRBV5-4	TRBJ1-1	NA	CASSRGSGLGTEAFF	TGTGCCAGCAGCCGGGGATCTGGGCTGGGCACTGAAGCTTTCTTT
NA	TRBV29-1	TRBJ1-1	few	CSVEDRTVMNTEAFF	TGCAGCGTTGAAGATCGGACAGTAATGAACACTGAAGCTTTCTTT
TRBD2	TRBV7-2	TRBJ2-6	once	CASSFVAGPPGANVLTF	TGTGCCAGCAGCTTCGTAGCGGGGCCCCCTGGGGCCAACGTCCTGACTTTC
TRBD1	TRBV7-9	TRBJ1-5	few	CASSLAGGQGANQPQHF	TGTGCCAGCAGCTTAGCAGGGGGACAGGGGGCCAATCAGCCCCAGCATTTT
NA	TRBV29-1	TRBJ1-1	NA	CSVESIPYTEAFF	TGCAGCGTCGAGAGTATCCCATACACTGAAGCTTTCTTT
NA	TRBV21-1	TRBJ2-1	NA	CASSKTREWASEQFF	TGTGCCAGCAGCAAAACGCGGGAGTGGGCCAGTGAGCAGTTCTTC
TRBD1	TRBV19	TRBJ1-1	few	CASSMGTGLTEAFF	TGTGCCAGTAGTATGGGGACAGGGCTTACTGAAGCTTTCTTT
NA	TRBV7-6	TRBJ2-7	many	CASSLRESSYEQYF	TGTGCCAGCAGCTTAAGGGAGAGCTCCTACGAGCAGTACTTC
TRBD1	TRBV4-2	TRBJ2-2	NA	CASSQIRTGTNTGELFF	TGTGCCAGCAGCCAAATCCGGACAGGGACGAACACCGGGGAGCTGTTTTTT
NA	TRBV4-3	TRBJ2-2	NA	CASSPRAGRANTGELFF	TGCGCCAGCAGCCCCCGAGCTGGCAGGGCGAACACCGGGGAGCTGTTTTTT
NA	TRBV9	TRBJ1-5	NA	CASSVSGLGQPQHF	TGTGCCAGCAGCGTTTCAGGGTTGGGTCAGCCCCAGCATTTT
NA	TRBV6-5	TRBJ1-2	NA	CASTTDWQSYGYTF	TGTGCCAGCACCACCGATTGGCAGTCCTATGGCTACACCTTC
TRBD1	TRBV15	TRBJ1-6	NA	CATSREDRDNSPLHF	TGTGCCACCAGCAGAGAGGACAGGGATAATTCACCCCTCCACTTT
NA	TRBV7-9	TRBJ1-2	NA	CASSAAVRGYGGYTF	TGTGCCAGCAGCGCCGCCGTTCGGGGGTATGGTGGCTACACCTTC
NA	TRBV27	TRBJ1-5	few	CASSLARNQPQHF	TGTGCCAGCAGTTTAGCGCGGAATCAGCCCCAGCATTTT
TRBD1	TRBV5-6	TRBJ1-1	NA	CASSLEGQVESEAFF	TGTGCCAGCAGCTTGGAGGGACAGGTGGAGTCTGAAGCTTTCTTT
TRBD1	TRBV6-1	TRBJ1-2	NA	CASSDRDRGGYTF	TGTGCCAGCAGTGACCGGGACAGGGGTGGCTACACCTTC
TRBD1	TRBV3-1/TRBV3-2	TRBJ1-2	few	CASSPPQGTYGYTF	TGTGCCAGCAGCCCGCCACAGGGGACCTATGGCTACACCTTC
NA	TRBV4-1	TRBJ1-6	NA	CASSQIDRNSPLHF	TGCGCCAGCAGCCAAATAGACAGAAATTCACCCCTCCACTTT
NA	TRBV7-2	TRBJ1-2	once	CASSSPGGSNYGYTF	TGTGCCAGCAGCTCCCCCGGGGGGTCTAACTATGGCTACACCTTC
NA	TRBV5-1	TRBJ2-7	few	CASSQGSSYEQYF	TGCGCCAGCAGCCAGGGTTCCTCCTACGAGCAGTACTTC
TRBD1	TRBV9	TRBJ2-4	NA	CASSTQTGKGNIQYF	TGTGCCAGCAGCACCCAGACAGGGAAGGGAAACATTCAGTACTTC
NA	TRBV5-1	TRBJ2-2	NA	CASSLVQGNTGELFF	TGCGCCAGCAGCTTGGTTCAGGGGAACACCGGGGAGCTGTTTTTT
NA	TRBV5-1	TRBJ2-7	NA	CASSLRGTPYEQYF	TGCGCCAGCAGCTTGCGGGGAACCCCCTACGAGCAGTACTTC
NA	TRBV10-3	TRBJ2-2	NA	CAISSDRPPNTGELFF	TGTGCCATCAGCTCAGACAGGCCCCCGAACACCGGGGAGCTGTTTTTT
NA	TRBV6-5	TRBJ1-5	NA	CASSLSGGNNQPQHF	TGTGCCAGCAGCCTGTCAGGAGGTAACAATCAGCCCCAGCATTTT
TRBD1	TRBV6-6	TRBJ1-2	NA	CASSQRRGTGKNYGYTF	TGTGCCAGCAGTCAACGGCGGGGGACAGGGAAGAACTATGGCTACACCTTC
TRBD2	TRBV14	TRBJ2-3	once	CASSQRRGGADTQYF	TGTGCCAGCAGCCAACGGCGGGGGGGCGCAGATACGCAGTATTTT
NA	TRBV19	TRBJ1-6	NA	CASSIGVSASSPLHF	TGTGCCAGTAGTATAGGGGTCAGCGCCTCCTCACCCCTCCACTTT
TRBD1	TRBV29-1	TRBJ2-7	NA	CSVRTGEASYEQYF	TGCAGCGTCCGGACAGGGGAGGCGTCCTACGAGCAGTACTTC
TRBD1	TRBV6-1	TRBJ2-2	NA	CASSALRTGGNTGELFF	TGTGCCAGCAGTGCCCTTAGGACAGGGGGGAACACCGGGGAGCTGTTTTTT
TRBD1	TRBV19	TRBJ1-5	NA	CASSRQGNRSNQPQHF	TGTGCCAGTAGCCGACAGGGAAACCGAAGCAATCAGCCCCAGCATTTT
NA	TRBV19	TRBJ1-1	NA	CASSIPGLNTEAFF	TGTGCCAGTAGTATACCGGGTTTGAACACTGAAGCTTTCTTT
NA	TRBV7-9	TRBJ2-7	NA	CASSPQYEQYF	TGTGCCAGCAGCCCTCAGTACGAGCAGTACTTC
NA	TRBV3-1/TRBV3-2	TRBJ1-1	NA	CASSQDRQGNLGWTEAFF	TGTGCCAGCAGCCAAGATCGGCAGGGGAATTTGGGTTGGACTGAAGCTTTCTTT
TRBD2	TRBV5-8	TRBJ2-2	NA	CASSFGLAGNTGELFF	TGTGCCAGCAGTTTTGGACTAGCGGGGAACACCGGGGAGCTGTTTTTT
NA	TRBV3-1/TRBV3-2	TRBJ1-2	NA	CASSQGRAGRWYGYTF	TGTGCCAGCAGCCAGGGGAGAGCGGGGCGGTGGTATGGCTACACCTTC
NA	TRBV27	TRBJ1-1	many	CASSYRVNTEAFF	TGTGCCAGCAGTTATCGGGTGAACACTGAAGCTTTCTTT
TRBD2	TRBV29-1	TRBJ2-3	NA	CSVEGVAGTSTDTQYF	TGCAGCGTTGAAGGGGTAGCGGGGACTAGCACAGATACGCAGTATTTT
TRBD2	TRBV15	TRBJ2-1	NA	CATRAGDYSSYNEQFF	TGTGCCACCCGAGCGGGGGACTATAGCTCCTACAATGAGCAGTTCTTC
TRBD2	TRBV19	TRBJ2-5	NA	CASSMRQGLQTQYF	TGTGCCAGTAGTATGAGGCAGGGACTACAGACCCAGTACTTC
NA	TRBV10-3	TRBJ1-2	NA	CAISPTQDYAHYGYTF	TGTGCCATCAGCCCCACTCAAGACTATGCCCACTATGGCTACACCTTC
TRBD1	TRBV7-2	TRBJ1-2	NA	CASSLDWRGLLGGYTF	TGTGCCAGCAGCTTAGATTGGAGGGGGCTTCTGGGTGGCTACACCTTC